This entry lists 5 T cell receptor beta chains sequenced from one sample in a study of circulating CD8 cells and anti-PD-1 response in melanoma. Live CD3+CD8+TCRalphabeta+ cells were sorted into four subsets by PD-1 and/or TIGIT. TCR libraries were prepared from around 14 ng of total RNA with the QIAseq Immune Repertoire TCR panel. TCRdb reprocessed the reads via MiXCR and lists one record per CDR3 protein. Here the sample spans over 900 distinct CDR3 sequences, less than 8% being singletons. Sequenced material: CD8+ T cells from PBMCs, taken at baseline or after one month of anti-PD-1 therapy (not recorded which). The receptors were gathered from a human donor with melanoma.

This clonotype is categorized as medium-sized. V is TRBV28 and J is TRBJ2-1; 10 bases align to TRBD2. CDR3 length equals 18 residues. The junction had 11 bases not matched to a gene; V was cut back by 2 bases and J by 4 bases. Germline V gene data show CDR1 as MDHEN and CDR2 as SYDVKM. The DNA for the CDR3 is TGTGCCAGCAGTTTAGGAGCGGGGGGGCTACGTACTTACAATGAGCAGTTCTTC. It translates to CASSLGAGGLRTYNEQFF.

This clonotype is labeled large (0.1 to 1%). V gene TRBV9 combines with J gene TRBJ2-3; 8 nucleotides align to TRBD1. The germline V gene encodes CDR1 SGDLS and CDR2 YYNGEE. The CDR3 runs 15 residues. J gave up 2 bases and V 5 bases, and 7 bases lay outside the gene matches. The CDR3 reads CASSLGQVFTDTQYF. DNA for the CDR3: TGTGCCAGCAGTCTGGGACAGGTGTTCACAGATACGCAGTATTTT. Complete variable domain (other parts from reference TRBV9 and TRBJ2-3): DSGVTQTPKHLITATGQRVTLRCSPRSGDLSVYWYQQSLDQGLQFLIQYYNGEERAKGNILERFSAQQFPDLHSELNLSSLELGDSALYFCASSLGQVFTDTQYFGPGTRLTVL.

This clonotype is medium-sized (0.01 to 0.1%) within its sample. The genes are TRBV27 and TRBJ2-7, with D tentatively TRBD1 (7 bases). The length of the CDR3 is 14 residues. Germline loops: CDR1 MNHEY, CDR2 SMNVEV (reference sequence). The V and J ends lost 7 bases and 4 bases respectively, with 17 bases between them. CDR3 amino acids: CASKSGGRLYEQYF. CDR3 DNA sequence: TGTGCCAGCAAATCAGGGGGGCGACTATACGAGCAGTACTTC.

This chain joins TRBV14 and TRBJ2-7, with unresolved D. This CDR3 comprises 16 residues. Germline V gene data show CDR1 as SGHDN and CDR2 as FVKESK. The ends were cut back, 4 bases at V and 2 bases at J, with 18 bases in the middle. The CDR3 DNA reads TGTGCCAGCAGCCTGCTGGATAAGAAAATAGCCTACGAGCAGTACTTC. Translated: CASSLLDKKIAYEQYF.

This clonotype is categorized as medium-sized. V usage is TRBV15 and J usage is TRBJ2-3; no clear D. Trimming took off 3 bases at V and 1 base at J, with 14 bases between the two ends. This CDR3 is 16 amino acids long. CDR1 is LNHNV and CDR2 is YYDKDF in the germline V gene (reference sequence). The CDR3 nucleotides are TGTGCCACCAGCAGGTTAGCTGGGTCCGGCACAGATACGCAGTATTTT. Protein: CATSRLAGSGTDTQYF.